These 20 T cell receptor beta chains originate from one sample sequenced in a study of T cells in Graves' hyperthyroidism and ophthalmopathy. RNA transcripts were the template for amplifying TCR beta CDR3 regions. In the first-round RT-PCR of the TCR CDR3, the HTBI primer set was used. TCRdb redid the calling of the multiplex PCR reads with MiXCR, one entry per CDR3 protein. Of hundreds of thousands of distinct CDR3 sequences in the sample, around 39% are singletons; the top ten hold 8% to 9%. Sequencing was carried out using blood. The receptors were gathered from a man younger than 35 with Graves' hyperthyroidism.

V and J are TRBV25-1 and TRBJ2-7; possible D gene TRBD1, 6 bases. The V gene lost 5 bases and the J gene lost 3 bases, with 14 bases spanning the gap. Germline values: CDR1 MGHDK, CDR2 SYGVNS. The CDR3 spans 14 residues. DNA of the CDR3: TGTGCCAGCAGTACGGGACAAGAAAGCTACGAGCAGTACTTC. This translates into CASSTGQESYEQYF.

The chain recombines TRBV2 with TRBJ1-5; a weak D match, TRBD1 (6 bases). The germline V gene encodes CDR1 SNHLY and CDR2 FYNNEI. V lost 5 bases and J 6 bases, leaving 14 bases between the germline ends. The CDR3 is 14 amino acids. The CDR3 DNA reads TGTGCCAGCAGTTACCCGGGGGCTAGTCAGCCCCAGCATTTT. Protein sequence: CASSYPGASQPQHF.

This clonotype was picked up many times. The V and J genes are TRBV29-1 and TRBJ1-2; D may be TRBD1 (5 bases). Trimming pared 5 bases from V and 6 bases from J, leaving 7 bases between. Germline V gene data show CDR1 as SQVTM and CDR2 as ANQGSEA. CDR3 length: 10 amino acids. The CDR3 bases are TGCAGCGTTACGGACAATGGCTACACCTTC. Translated: CSVTDNGYTF. The entire variable domain, with the rest obtained from reference TRBV29-1 and TRBJ1-2, is as follows: SAVISQKPSRDICQRGTSLTIQCQVDSQVTMMFWYRQQPGQSLTLIATANQGSEATYESGFVIDKFPISRPNLTFSTLTVSNMSPEDSSIYLCSVTDNGYTFGSGTRLTVV.

This chain connects TRBV19 to TRBJ2-2, with 11 bases fitting TRBD2. CDR1 and CDR2 from the germline V gene are LNHDA and SQIVND (reference sequence). The J segment lost 2 bases and the V segment lost 4 bases, leaving 3 bases of the junction unmatched. This CDR3 spans 16 amino acids. The CDR3 DNA reads TGTGCCAGTAGTACGGGACTAGCGGACAACACCGGGGAGCTGTTTTTT. Translating it yields CASSTGLADNTGELFF.

The chain joins TRBV4-1 to TRBJ1-1; D possibly corresponds to TRBD1 (5 bases). The CDR3 consists of 14 residues. Deletions cut 5 bases from V and 4 bases from J, with 14 bases between. The germline V gene has CDR1 MGHRA and CDR2 YSYEKL. The CDR3 loop is CASSERGFGTEAFF. The CDR3 nucleotides read TGCGCCAGCAGCGAGAGGGGCTTTGGCACTGAAGCTTTCTTT.

In its sample, this clonotype was seen a few times. The chain recombines TRBV2 with TRBJ2-1, with TRBD2 matching over 8 bases. This CDR3 is built from 14 residues. J gave up 5 bases and V 3 bases, and 3 bases lay outside the gene matches. Germline loops: CDR1 SNHLY, CDR2 FYNNEI. The DNA of the CDR3 is TGTGCCAGCAGTGAGAATAGCGGGGACAATGAGCAGTTCTTC. It yields the protein CASSENSGDNEQFF.

Of note for this clonotype: Sequence at one end of the junction differs from germline and may be a read error. The chain recombines TRBV29-1 with TRBJ2-5; 8 nucleotides agree with TRBD1. CDR1 and CDR2 (germline): SQVTM, ANQGSEA. The CDR3 is 14 residues long. In DNA, the CDR3 is TGCAGCCACACCGGGACAGGTACACAAGGGACCCAGTACTTC. This codes for CSHTGTGTQGTQYF.

This clonotype was found a few times. The V call is TRBV12-3 or TRBV12-4, the J call TRBJ1-5; weak D call: TRBD1 (6 bases). The CDR3 is 15 amino acids. The V and J ends lost 5 bases and 6 bases respectively, with 17 bases between them. This CDR3 reads CASSPGTGFGQPQHF. The CDR3 nucleotides read TGTGCCAGCAGTCCAGGCACAGGGTTCGGTCAGCCCCAGCATTTT.

This clonotype was recorded many times. The genes are TRBV5-8 and TRBJ1-6, with D hard to call. V was pared by 3 bases and J by 8 bases, with 6 bases between. This CDR3 contains 12 residues. Germline V gene data show CDR1 as SGHTS and CDR2 as YDEGEE. Here the CDR3 reads CASSSGDSPLHF. The CDR3 DNA reads as TGTGCCAGCAGCTCGGGAGATTCACCCCTCCACTTT.

The CDR3 reads CSARSTGTGARQPQHF. CDR3 nucleotides: TGCAGTGCTAGATCTACCGGGACAGGGGCTCGTCAGCCCCAGCATTTT. The V and J genes are TRBV20-1 and TRBJ1-5; 10 bases match TRBD1. Looked up from germline, CDR1 is DFQATT and CDR2 is SNEGSKA (reference sequence). The CDR3 has 16 residues. V was pared by 2 bases and J by 6 bases, with 10 bases of the junction left unmatched.

Worth noting for this clonotype: The germline gene is not matched at one end of the junction; a read error may be the cause. V usage is TRBV19 and J usage is TRBJ2-2; 7 nucleotides line up with TRBD1. There are 16 residues in the CDR3. In germline, CDR1 is LNHDA, CDR2 SQIVND (reference sequence). This CDR3 is CASSSDRDDATGELLF. CDR3 in DNA: TGTGCCAGTAGCTCCGACAGGGACGACGCCACCGGGGAGCTGCTTTTT.

The chain couples TRBV10-3 to TRBJ1-2; D is perhaps TRBD1 (5 bases). Germline lookup yields CDR1 ENHRY and CDR2 SYGVKD. The CDR3 covers 13 residues. V was pared by 6 bases and J by 2 bases, with 10 bases between. CDR3 DNA sequence: TGTGCCATCAGCCGGGACTCAAACTATGGCTACACCTTC. Protein sequence: CAISRDSNYGYTF.

Details on this clonotype: A much larger clone lies a single base off, so this may be a read error. The chain combines TRBV10-3 with TRBJ1-4; tentatively, D is TRBD1 (5 bases). The CDR3 covers 15 residues. V lost 4 bases, J lost 8 bases, and 17 bases lay in between. Germline values: CDR1 ENHRY, CDR2 SYGVKD. In DNA, the CDR3 is TGTGCCATCAGTGGGTCGAAGGGAACAGGAGAAAAACTGTTTTTT. It codes for CAISGSKGTGEKLFF.

This clonotype was found a few times. V and J are TRBV19 and TRBJ1-5, with a possible D match to TRBD1 (6 bases). Germline-derived CDR1 and CDR2 are LNHDA and SQIVND (reference sequence). This CDR3 has 15 residues. Trimming removed 9 bases at V and 0 bases at J, with 15 bases between. The CDR3: CASSRDTYSNQPQHF. CDR3 bases: TGTGCCAGCAGCCGGGACACTTATAGCAATCAGCCCCAGCATTTT.

The chain uses TRBV6-5 and TRBJ2-7, with TRBD2 identical over 7 bases. Germline CDR1 and CDR2: MNHEY and SVGAGI. V dropped 6 bases and J dropped 2; count of bases not matched to a gene: 10. The CDR3 has 15 amino acids. CDR3 protein: CASSQLAIDPYEQYF. The DNA for the CDR3 is TGTGCCAGCAGCCAACTAGCGATCGACCCCTACGAGCAGTACTTC.

This clonotype was seen only a few times. The chain employs TRBV2 and TRBJ2-7; 8 bases are a match to TRBD2. V was pared by 7 bases and J by 2 bases, with 4 bases of the junction left unmatched. The CDR3 is made up of 13 amino acids. Germline CDR1 and CDR2: SNHLY and FYNNEI. In nucleotides, the CDR3 is TGTGCCAGCACTCGGGAGGGAACCTACGAGCAGTACTTC. Amino acid sequence: CASTREGTYEQYF.

This clonotype was recorded many times. This rearrangement joins TRBV7-6 to TRBJ1-1; D is unclear. V lost 5 bases, J lost 1 base, and 11 bases lay in between. This CDR3 is 14 amino acids long. From germline, CDR1 is SGHVS and CDR2 FNYEAQ. CDR3 sequence (DNA): TGTGCCAGCAGCCCTACGGATACGAACACTGAAGCTTTCTTT. It translates to CASSPTDTNTEAFF.

The J gene is TRBJ2-5, the V gene TRBV24-1, with D perhaps TRBD1 (6 bases). The CDR3 has 15 amino acids. Germline CDR1 reads KGHDR; CDR2 reads SFDVKD. V was clipped by 7 bases and J by 3 bases, with 17 bases between them. The CDR3 DNA reads as TGTGCCACCAGCTGGGGGCAGGGAGCGGAAGAGACCCAGTACTTC. This codes for CATSWGQGAEETQYF.

There are a few counts of this clonotype. The V and J genes are TRBV19 and TRBJ1-5, with TRBD1 as a possible D gene (6 bases). Germline-derived CDR1 and CDR2 are LNHDA and SQIVND (reference sequence). V dropped 4 bases and J dropped 7 bases, with 17 bases sitting between them. This CDR3 is 15 amino acids long. The CDR3 coding sequence is TGTGCCAGTAGTACCCCAGGGGCTTCCGGGCAGCCCCAGCATTTT. It yields the protein CASSTPGASGQPQHF.

This clonotype was recorded at least ten times. V is TRBV2 and J is TRBJ2-5; no firm D call. This CDR3 spans 13 amino acids. V was cut by 3 bases and J by 5 bases, with 10 bases left in between. Germline V gene data show CDR1 as SNHLY and CDR2 as FYNNEI. The CDR3 reads CASSDPTGETQYF. CDR3 sequence (DNA): TGTGCCAGCAGTGATCCGACTGGGGAGACCCAGTACTTC. The full variable domain, in which reference TRBV2 and TRBJ2-5 provide the parts outside the CDR3, is EPEVTQTPSHQVTQMGQEVILRCVPISNHLYFYWYRQILGQKVEFLVSFYNNEISEKSEIFDDQFSVERPDGSNFTLKIRSTKLEDSAMYFCASSDPTGETQYFGPGTRLLVL.